This record concerns one T cell receptor (beta chain) sequence. Its antigen has not been determined. No quality values exist for individual bases; no much larger clone is one base distant. The data were taken from a study of response to subunit inactivated influenza vaccine listed by TCRdb under 2018. As for the study more broadly: To follow how T cells responded to a trivalent subunit inactivated influenza vaccine, the researchers relied on deep quantitative profiling of the T cell receptor repertoire.

In the germline V gene, CDR1 corresponds to LGHNA and CDR2 to YSLEER. The CDR3 contains 15 residues, cysteine and phenylalanine counted. Solely the CDR3 DNA is kept, with 45 bases framed from the first base. A distance of 10 bases separates the germline ends of V and J, which lose 0 bases and 2 bases respectively. General findings and caveats noted by the study authors: The authors proposed that each seasonal influenza vaccination may bring in only a limited number of new T cells.

The method behind the library was RT-PCR. TCRdb names Illumina HiSeq 2500 as the instrument used. TCRdb trimmed the raw reads at Q25, called clones with MiXCR and kept productive beta chains. Rows merge per CDR3 protein into single entries with the most common DNA and genes. The sample table contains approximately 300,000 distinct CDR3 sequences; only one count was recorded for roughly 22% of them. The leading ten clones occupy 10% to 13% of the sample. This sequence was found in a man aged 50 to 75 who received an inactivated influenza vaccine. Donor details come from another sample of the same person, matched by shared clones. This chain is built from TRBV4-3 and TRBJ1-2, with the D segment identity uncertain. The sample was PBMCs from blood, taken approximately 20 months after vaccination. The CDR3 in this case is CASSQDLQPNYGYTF. The DNA reads as follows: TGCGCCAGCAGCCAAGATCTGCAACCCAACTATGGCTACACCTTC.